Following are 27 T cell receptor beta chains from one sample sequenced in a study of T-cell memory formation after mild COVID-19. A single record per CDR3 protein comes from TCRdb applying MiXCR to the 5' RACE reads. The sample holds roughly 89,000 distinct CDR3 sequences, about 12% seen once. The sequenced sample consisted of PBMCs or a T cell subset sorted from them (not recorded which). These receptors came from an adult woman who had mild COVID-19 (a few samples of this study predate the infection). Cell type and time point are not known.

This rearrangement joins TRBV12-3 or TRBV12-4 to TRBJ2-7; 9 bases align to TRBD2. CDR3 size: 17 residues. Trimming cost V 5 bases and J 4 bases; bases outside gene matches: 15. DNA of the CDR3: TGTGCCAGCAGTGATACCCTTTACGGCGGGGGGGCTTACGAGCAGTACTTC. This translates into CASSDTLYGGGAYEQYF.

This clonotype showed up just a few times. V and J are TRBV7-9 and TRBJ2-7; no clear D gene. The germline V and J ends were trimmed by 6 bases and 2 bases, with 11 bases remaining between them. CDR1 is SEHNR and CDR2 is FQNEAQ in the germline V gene (reference sequence). The CDR3 sequence is 13 residues long. CDR3 protein: CASSGPRPYEQYF. The CDR3 DNA sequence: TGTGCCAGCAGTGGTCCACGGCCCTACGAGCAGTACTTC.

This clonotype has just a few counts. The rearrangement uses TRBV9 and TRBJ2-7; TRBD2 agrees at 8 bases. Germline V gene data show CDR1 as SGDLS and CDR2 as YYNGEE. This CDR3 has 13 residues. V shed 3 bases, J shed 2 bases, and the junction held 1 base outside the gene matches. The CDR3 DNA reads as TGTGCCAGCAGCGGGACTAGCCCCTACGAGCAGTACTTC. Residues: CASSGTSPYEQYF.

This clonotype was seen ten or more times. J is TRBJ1-1 and V is TRBV5-6; TRBD1 is a possible D gene (5 bases). The V end was cut by 0 bases, the J end by 6 bases, with 18 bases between. CDR3 length: 16 residues. The V gene's germline CDR1 is SGHDT and CDR2 YYEEEE. The DNA for the CDR3 is TGTGCCAGCAGCTTGGAAGGGTACGGGACGCCGGCTGAAGCTTTCTTT. It translates to CASSLEGYGTPAEAFF. The full variable domain, rest sourced from reference TRBV5-6 and TRBJ1-1, is DAGVTQSPTHLIKTRGQQVTLRCSPKSGHDTVSWYQQALGQGPQFIFQYYEEEERQRGNFPDRFSGHQFPNYSSELNVNALLLGDSALYLCASSLEGYGTPAEAFFGQGTRLTVV.

This sequence joins TRBV6-5 and TRBJ2-7; no clear D. The CDR3 length is 13 residues. Germline V gene data show CDR1 as MNHEY and CDR2 as SVGAGI. Deletions cut 3 bases from V and 3 bases from J, with 9 bases between. The CDR3 bases are TGTGCCAGCAGTTATTTTATCGGCTACGAGCAGTACTTC. This encodes CASSYFIGYEQYF.

A few counts support this clonotype. The chain carries TRBV30 and TRBJ2-7, with D tentatively TRBD1 (5 bases). Trimming pared 0 bases from V and 2 bases from J, leaving 8 bases between. Per the germline V gene, CDR1 is GTSNPN and CDR2 is SVGIG (reference sequence). The CDR3 loop spans 13 amino acids. CDR3 region: CAWSVAGPYEQYF. As DNA, the CDR3 is TGTGCCTGGAGTGTAGCAGGGCCCTACGAGCAGTACTTC.

The chain carries TRBV24-1 and TRBJ2-2; D remains ambiguous. CDR3 length: 15 residues. CDR1 is KGHDR and CDR2 is SFDVKD in the germline V gene. V dropped 1 base and J dropped 1 base, with 6 bases sitting between them. The CDR3 protein is CATSDFVENTGELFF. CDR3 nucleotide sequence: TGTGCCACCAGTGATTTCGTTGAGAACACCGGGGAGCTGTTTTTT.

About this clonotype itself: At one of its ends the junction is not consistent with the germline gene, which may arise from a read error. The CDR3 DNA reads TGTGCCAGGAGTGATCCCGGACAGGGAACTAATGAAAAACTGTTTTTT. Translation gives CARSDPGQGTNEKLFF. The rearrangement uses TRBV25-1 and TRBJ1-4, with TRBD1 identical over 8 bases. CDR3 length: 16 residues. Germline V gene data show CDR1 as MGHDK and CDR2 as SYGVNS.

The chain employs TRBV29-1 and TRBJ2-7; D assignment may be TRBD1 or TRBD2 (7 bases each). V lost 6 bases, J lost 5 bases, and 14 bases lay in between. This CDR3 has 12 residues. Looked up from germline, CDR1 is SQVTM and CDR2 is ANQGSEA. CDR3 nucleotides: TGCAGCGTAGCGGGACAGACTGACGAGCAGTACTTC. It encodes CSVAGQTDEQYF.

The chain links TRBV14 to TRBJ2-6; no firm D call. CDR1 and CDR2 from the germline V gene are SGHDN and FVKESK. Trimming pared 0 bases from V and 0 bases from J, leaving 12 bases between. CDR3 length: 18 amino acids. CDR3 loop: CASSQDFGRTSGANVLTF. The CDR3 coding sequence is TGTGCCAGCAGCCAAGATTTCGGCCGGACCTCTGGGGCCAACGTCCTGACTTTC.

This clonotype was detected only a few times. The chain has TRBV7-8 and TRBJ2-1; D not certain. The CDR3 is 15 residues long. V was trimmed by 5 bases and J by 3 bases, leaving 14 bases between them. CDR1 is SGHVS and CDR2 is FQNEAQ in the germline V gene. The CDR3 reads CASSRSLLGYNEQFF. The DNA of the CDR3 is TGTGCCAGCAGCCGGAGTCTTCTGGGCTACAATGAGCAGTTCTTC.

V is TRBV12-3 or TRBV12-4 and J is TRBJ2-2; 7 bases are shared with TRBD1. V was clipped by 11 bases and J by 3 bases; unmatched bases: 9. The CDR3 has 14 amino acids. CDR3 sequence reads: CAGQSGTDTGELFF. The CDR3 region has the DNA TGTGCCGGGCAGTCCGGGACAGACACCGGGGAGCTGTTTTTT.

The gene calls are TRBV9 and TRBJ2-1; TRBD2 aligns across 13 bases. This CDR3 spans 15 amino acids. CDR1 and CDR2 (germline): SGDLS, YYNGEE. V shed 4 bases and J 9 bases; nucleotides not matched to a gene: 7. The CDR3 here is CASSPTSGGWTEQFF. The CDR3 DNA reads TGTGCCAGCAGCCCGACTAGCGGGGGGTGGACTGAGCAGTTCTTC.

This clonotype was detected a few times. The chain combines TRBV7-6 with TRBJ2-7; no firm D call. Per germline, CDR1 SGHVS and CDR2 FNYEAQ. The V end was cut by 5 bases, the J end by 6 bases, with 11 bases between. CDR3 length: 12 amino acids. The CDR3 DNA is TGTGCCAGCAGCCCCCCACGCAGCGAGCAGTACTTC. Translating it yields CASSPPRSEQYF.

This clonotype was seen only a few times. The chain uses TRBV5-1 and TRBJ2-5; 10 bases align to TRBD1. The CDR3 loop spans 17 amino acids. Unmatched junction bases numbered 15, after V lost 5 bases and J lost 5 bases. CDR1 and CDR2 from the germline V gene are SGHRS and YFSETQ. CDR3 region: CASSPNRDRGLFETQYF. The CDR3 nucleotides are TGCGCCAGCAGTCCCAACAGGGACAGGGGACTTTTTGAGACCCAGTACTTC.

This clonotype has more than one count but fewer than ten. The chain uses TRBV7-9 and TRBJ1-1; 7 positions agree with TRBD1. Germline CDR1 and CDR2: SEHNR and FQNEAQ (reference sequence). This CDR3 region has 15 residues. Trimming at V came to 3 bases and at J to 4 bases, leaving 8 bases not matched to a gene. The CDR3 loop is CASSFFGQGVTEAFF. The CDR3 nucleotides read TGTGCCAGCAGCTTCTTCGGGCAGGGGGTCACTGAAGCTTTCTTT.

The table lists this clonotype with a few counts. The gene calls are TRBV4-2 and TRBJ2-1; the D gene is possibly TRBD2 (5 bases). V was pared by 1 base and J by 8 bases, with 12 bases between. Germline V CDR1 and CDR2: LGHNA, YNFKEQ. This CDR3 has 14 residues. CDR3 amino acids: CASSQVIERDEQFF. In DNA, the CDR3 is TGTGCCAGCAGCCAAGTCATTGAGAGGGATGAGCAGTTCTTC.

This clonotype was seen a few times. V usage is TRBV20-1 and J usage is TRBJ2-1; D is tentatively TRBD1 or TRBD2 (5 bases each). Germline-derived CDR1 and CDR2 are DFQATT and SNEGSKA (reference sequence). The V end was cut by 6 bases, the J end by 3 bases, with 9 bases between. This CDR3 has 12 amino acids. DNA of the CDR3: TGCAGTGCCGGGACCGGCTACAATGAGCAGTTCTTC. This translates into CSAGTGYNEQFF.

This chain uses TRBV7-8 with TRBJ1-1; D is ambiguous. V shed 2 bases and J shed 10 bases, with 11 bases lying between them. Germline CDR1 SGHVS, CDR2 FQNEAQ. The CDR3 has 12 amino acids. CDR3 amino acids: CASSLTGLGAFF. The CDR3 region has the DNA TGTGCCAGCAGCTTAACTGGATTGGGAGCTTTCTTT.

This clonotype has ten or more counts. The rearrangement uses TRBV7-9 and TRBJ2-1; D unclear. In germline, CDR1 is SEHNR, CDR2 FQNEAQ (reference sequence). This CDR3 region has 11 residues. V lost 7 bases, J lost 4 bases, and 5 bases lay in between. The CDR3 nucleotides are TGTGCCAGCAACAGTTACAATGAGCAGTTCTTC. Amino acids: CASNSYNEQFF. The full variable domain, its missing parts supplied by reference TRBV7-9 and TRBJ2-1, is DTGVSQNPRHKITKRGQNVTFRCDPISEHNRLYWYRQTLGQGPEFLTYFQNEAQLEKSRLLSDRFSAERPKGSFSTLEIQRTEQGDSAMYLCASNSYNEQFFGPGTRLTVL.

This clonotype was found a few times. The J gene is TRBJ1-2, the V gene TRBV6-5; D uncertain. CDR1 and CDR2 from the germline V gene are MNHEY and SVGAGI. Trimming left V 5 bases short and J 8 bases short, with 18 bases between. The CDR3 is 14 residues long. Here the CDR3 DNA reads TGTGCCAGCAGTCCAGGAGAGAGATCGGAAGGCTACACCTTC. Its protein is CASSPGERSEGYTF.

V gene TRBV30 combines with J gene TRBJ2-5, with D possibly matching TRBD1 (5 bases). V was clipped by 4 bases and J by 3 bases, with 12 bases between them. Germline V gene sequence: CDR1 GTSNPN, CDR2 SVGIG (reference sequence). CDR3 size: 13 residues. CDR3 in amino acids: CAWTPQGEETQYF. The CDR3 DNA reads TGTGCCTGGACTCCTCAAGGGGAAGAGACCCAGTACTTC.

The chain is built from TRBV6-5 and TRBJ2-1; TRBD2 aligns across 9 bases. The CDR3 contains 15 residues. V was pared by 6 bases and J by 5 bases, with 8 bases of the junction left unmatched. Germline CDR1 is MNHEY and CDR2 is SVGAGI. The chain's CDR3 is CASSSAGGPHNEQFF. CDR3 in DNA: TGTGCCAGCAGCTCCGCGGGAGGGCCCCACAATGAGCAGTTCTTC.

This chain links TRBV24-1 with TRBJ2-2; possibly TRBD2 for D (5 bases). Trimming left V 0 bases short and J 1 base short, with 11 bases between. CDR1 KGHDR and CDR2 SFDVKD come from the germline V gene. There are 17 residues in the CDR3. CDR3 region: CATSDLLTGLNTGELFF. The CDR3 DNA sequence: TGTGCCACCAGTGATTTGTTAACGGGATTGAACACCGGGGAGCTGTTTTTT.

The gene calls are TRBV4-1 and TRBJ2-6, with a weak D call TRBD2 (6 bases). Germline-derived CDR1 and CDR2 are MGHRA and YSYEKL. With 4 bases removed from V and 10 bases from J, the gap between germline ends came to 11 bases. The CDR3 consists of 13 residues. The CDR3, as DNA: TGCGCCAGCAGCCCACTTGGAGGGAACGTCCTGACTTTC. It is translated as CASSPLGGNVLTF.

The CDR3 spells CASSRGQGSTEAFF. The CDR3 DNA is TGCGCCAGCAGCAGAGGACAGGGTTCGACTGAAGCTTTCTTT. The chain uses TRBV5-1 and TRBJ1-1, with 8 bases aligning to TRBD1. V was clipped by 4 bases and J by 5 bases; unmatched bases: 7. The CDR3 contains 14 residues. Germline loops: CDR1 SGHRS, CDR2 YFSETQ. The whole variable domain, filled in from reference TRBV5-1 and TRBJ1-1, reads KAGVTQTPRYLIKTRGQQVTLSCSPISGHRSVSWYQQTPGQGLQFLFEYFSETQRNKGNFPGRFSGRQFSNSRSEMNVSTLELGDSALYLCASSRGQGSTEAFFGQGTRLTVV.

The rearrangement uses TRBV7-6 and TRBJ2-1, with D maybe TRBD2 (6 bases). Deletions cut 4 bases from V and 1 base from J, with 11 bases between. Germline V lookup: CDR1 SGHVS, CDR2 FNYEAQ. The CDR3 sequence is 15 residues long. For the CDR3, the DNA is TGTGCCAGCAGCTCGGGGGACCGATCCTACAATGAGCAGTTCTTC. Its translation is CASSSGDRSYNEQFF.